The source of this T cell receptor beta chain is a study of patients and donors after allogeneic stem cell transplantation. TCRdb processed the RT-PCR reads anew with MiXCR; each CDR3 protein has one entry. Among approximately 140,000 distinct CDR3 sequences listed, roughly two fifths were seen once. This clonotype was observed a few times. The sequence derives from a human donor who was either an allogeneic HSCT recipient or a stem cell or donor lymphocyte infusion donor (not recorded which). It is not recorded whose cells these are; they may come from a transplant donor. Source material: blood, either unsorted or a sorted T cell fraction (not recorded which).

The CDR3 nucleotides read TGTGCCAGCAGTCCTACAGGGGACTCTGGAAACACCATATATTTT. It specifies CASSPTGDSGNTIYF. The chain has TRBV12-3 or TRBV12-4 and TRBJ1-3, with 7 bases that match TRBD1. Germline trimming cut 5 bases from V and 0 bases from J; bases unmatched to any gene: 4. The CDR3 runs to 15 residues.